The clone carrying this T cell receptor (delta chain) counts as medium-sized. TCRdb re-called clones from the reads using CATT. The sample consists of about 3,000 delta-chain clones, 2.6% of them appearing once. This record belongs to a study of gamma-delta chains in newborns, infants, children. Study-level information: Microbial exposure reportedly drives polyclonal innate γδ T cell expansion after birth.

This CDR3 contains 18 residues. Trimming at V came to 3 bases and at J to 3 bases, leaving 13 bases not matched to a gene. Germline assignment: CDR1 GEAIGNYY and CDR2 EKD. Sequenced material: blood. The chain joins TRDV2 to TRDJ1; 12 nucleotides match TRDD3. The receptor's source is a child who was a newborn, infant or young child, either healthy, febrile or measles-vaccinated (not recorded which). DNA for the CDR3: TGTGCCTGTGACCCCGTTTCTGCTGGGGGATACGGACCCGATAAACTCATCTTT. It is translated as CACDPVSAGGYGPDKLIF.